Given below is one TCR beta chain in context. The sample belongs to a study of blood T cell repertoires in COVID-19. Overall study context: Nucleic acid was either cDNA or gDNA, and it came from T cells, B-cell-depleted T cells, or PBMCs.

The CDR3 consists of 14 residues. Germline assignment: CDR1 MNHEY and CDR2 SVGAGI. Trimming took 6 bases from V and 1 from J, leaving 7 bases between them. Authors' data handling: By means of reference gene primer amplification, nucleated cell counts were estimated. Sequencing used immunoSEQ multiplex PCR; TCRdb keeps in-frame clones, though not all of them. V, J and clone size derive from that table, while D and trimming were established from the DNA sequence. Seen here are approximately 53,000 clones, 90% to 95% observed once, and the top ten hold roughly 10%. The clonotype comes from a woman older than 75 with acute or convalescent COVID-19. Sequencing was done on a sample of peripheral blood. The V gene is TRBV6-5, the J gene TRBJ1-6, with unresolved D. CDR3 sequence (DNA): TGTGCCAGCAGCCCCATGTCCTATAATTCACCCCTCCACTTT. It is translated as CASSPMSYNSPLHF.